These 31 T cell receptor beta chains came from one sample sequenced in a study of blood T cell repertoires in COVID-19. This table comes from immunoSEQ multiplex PCR, and its TCRdb copy is limited to in-frame clones, with some not included. The sample yields some 160,000 clones, almost 80% seen once. The sample taken for sequencing was peripheral blood. These receptors all come from a man in his forties or fifties with active or convalescent COVID-19.

V and J are TRBV6-2 or TRBV6-3 and TRBJ1-5; TRBD1 matches at 11 bases. The CDR3 totals 16 residues. Germline loops: CDR1 MNHEY, CDR2 SVGEGT. Losses at the gene ends were 0 bases for V and 6 bases for J; bases not matched to a gene: 4. DNA of the CDR3: TGTGCCAGCAGTTACTCGAGGACAGGGGGCATTCAGCCCCAGCATTTT. Protein product: CASSYSRTGGIQPQHF.

The chain employs TRBV18 and TRBJ2-2; 9 positions agree with TRBD2. Germline V gene lookup returns CDR1 KGHSH and CDR2 LQKENI. V shed 3 bases and J 0 bases; nucleotides not matched to a gene: 2. This CDR3 has 16 amino acids. The CDR3 region has the DNA TGTGCCAGCTCACCTAGCGGGGGCGCGAACACCGGGGAGCTGTTTTTT. Translation gives CASSPSGGANTGELFF.

The J gene is TRBJ2-5, the V gene TRBV7-3; D is perhaps TRBD1 (5 bases). V was shortened by 1 base and J by 4 bases, with 13 bases between the two germline ends. The CDR3 covers 15 residues. Germline V gene sequence: CDR1 SGHTA, CDR2 FQGTGA. CDR3 sequence reads: CASSLRSGYGETQYF. In DNA, the CDR3 is TGTGCCAGCAGCTTAAGATCAGGGTATGGAGAGACCCAGTACTTC.

The J gene is TRBJ1-1, the V gene TRBV28, with TRBD1 as a possible D gene (5 bases). Germline V lookup: CDR1 MDHEN, CDR2 SYDVKM. Between the trimmed V and J ends, which lost 3 bases and 3 bases, there was a span of 20 bases. This CDR3 has 17 amino acids. The CDR3 region is CASSFRYGPGGYTEAFF. The CDR3 DNA reads as TGTGCCAGCAGTTTCCGCTATGGCCCGGGGGGGTACACTGAAGCTTTCTTT.

This clone was observed a few times. The genes are TRBV9 and TRBJ1-1; D call uncertain. The germline V gene has CDR1 SGDLS and CDR2 YYNGEE. The CDR3 sequence is 15 residues long. V lost 4 bases, J lost 0 bases, and 13 bases lay in between. The CDR3 DNA follows: TGTGCCAGCAGCAACCAGAGGGTCTTGAACACTGAAGCTTTCTTT. Translating it yields CASSNQRVLNTEAFF. Combining the CDR3 with reference TRBV9 and TRBJ1-1 gives the whole variable domain DSGVTQTPKHLITATGQRVTLRCSPRSGDLSVYWYQQSLDQGLQFLIQYYNGEERAKGNILERFSAQQFPDLHSELNLSSLELGDSALYFCASSNQRVLNTEAFFGQGTRLTVV.

This chain links TRBV5-6 with TRBJ2-7; D not resolved. Trimming removed 5 bases at V and 2 bases at J, with 23 bases between. In germline, CDR1 is SGHDT, CDR2 YYEEEE. The CDR3 sequence is 17 residues long. CDR3 DNA sequence: TGTGCCAGCAGTTTGCCTAAACGGAGCTACGATACCTACGAGCAGTACTTC. This encodes CASSLPKRSYDTYEQYF.

The chain uses TRBV11-2 and TRBJ2-7, with 11 bases matching TRBD2. CDR1 and CDR2 from the germline V gene are SGHAT and FQNNGV. The CDR3 extends over 14 amino acids. V shed 5 bases, J shed 2 bases, and the junction held 2 bases outside the gene matches. The CDR3 DNA reads as TGTGCCAGCAGCAGGACTAGCGGGCCCTACGAGCAGTACTTC. Protein: CASSRTSGPYEQYF.

The chain uses TRBV19 and TRBJ2-2, with D unresolved. This CDR3 has 12 residues. The V gene's germline CDR1 is LNHDA and CDR2 SQIVND (reference sequence). The CDR3, as DNA: TGTGCTTTACCCCAGTTCACCGGGGAGCTGTTTTTT. This sequence encodes CALPQFTGELFF.

The chain carries TRBV12-3 or TRBV12-4 and TRBJ2-1; D is possibly TRBD2 (5 bases). V lost 5 bases and J lost 16, with 18 bases in between. CDR3 length equals 12 residues. CDR3: CASSLERTISFF. The CDR3 nucleotides read TGTGCCAGCAGTCTCGAGCGGACGATATCATTCTTC.

The chain carries TRBV9 and TRBJ1-3; D gene unclear. The CDR3 is made up of 14 amino acids. With 0 bases removed from V and 2 bases from J, the gap between germline ends came to 6 bases. CDR1 is SGDLS and CDR2 is YYNGEE in the germline V gene. CDR3 coding DNA: TGTGCCAGCAGCGTAGACTTGACTGGAAACACCATATATTTT. This gives the protein CASSVDLTGNTIYF. Together with reference TRBV9 and TRBJ1-3, the CDR3 gives the full variable domain: DSGVTQTPKHLITATGQRVTLRCSPRSGDLSVYWYQQSLDQGLQFLIQYYNGEERAKGNILERFSAQQFPDLHSELNLSSLELGDSALYFCASSVDLTGNTIYFGEGSWLTVV.

The chain joins TRBV5-1 to TRBJ2-1; 9 bases line up with TRBD2. The CDR3 length is 15 residues. The V and J ends lost 3 bases and 8 bases, in that order; junction bases with no gene match: 9. Germline V gene sequence: CDR1 SGHRS, CDR2 YFSETQ. CDR3 sequence reads: CASSSSGRPVDEQFF. The CDR3 nucleotides read TGCGCCAGCAGCTCCAGCGGGAGGCCTGTGGATGAGCAGTTCTTC.

The chain uses TRBV3-1 (or the pseudogene TRBV3-2) and TRBJ1-2, with no clear D. The CDR3 has 12 amino acids. V gave up 6 bases and J gave up 4 bases, with 9 bases separating them. Germline CDR1 reads LGHDT; CDR2 reads YNNKEL (reference sequence). The CDR3 nucleotides read TGTGCCAGCAGACGGAGCGGCTATGGCTACACCTTC. It specifies CASRRSGYGYTF.

A single count supports this clone. The chain combines TRBV5-6 with TRBJ2-1, with TRBD2 matching 7 bases. The length of the CDR3 is 15 residues. The V and J ends lost 3 bases and 7 bases, in that order; junction bases with no gene match: 10. CDR1 and CDR2 (germline): SGHDT, YYEEEE. Written as DNA, the CDR3 is TGTGCCAGCAGCTCATTGCCGGGACTACGGAATGAGCAGTTCTTC. It is translated as CASSSLPGLRNEQFF.

The chain employs TRBV9 and TRBJ1-5, with 7 nucleotides matching TRBD1. Per germline, CDR1 SGDLS and CDR2 YYNGEE. CDR3 length: 15 amino acids. V lost 4 bases, J lost 2 bases, and 6 bases stayed unmatched. In nucleotides, the CDR3 is TGTGCCAGCAGCCGAGGGGGCGAGGGCAATCAGCCCCAGCATTTT. Amino acids: CASSRGGEGNQPQHF.

The V and J genes are TRBV2 and TRBJ2-7, with D perhaps matching TRBD2 (6 bases). V dropped 5 bases and J dropped 2 bases, with 10 bases sitting between them. The CDR3 totals 13 residues. From germline, CDR1 is SNHLY and CDR2 FYNNEI. Here the CDR3 reads CASSTRETYEQYF. As DNA, the CDR3 is TGTGCCAGCAGTACCCGGGAGACCTACGAGCAGTACTTC.

V gene TRBV24-1 combines with J gene TRBJ2-5, with 7 bases fitting TRBD1. V dropped 7 bases and J dropped 2; count of bases not matched to a gene: 9. This CDR3 contains 15 residues. Germline V lookup: CDR1 KGHDR, CDR2 SFDVKD. CDR3 nucleotide sequence: TGTGCCACCAGCTCCCCGACAGGGTTACAAGAGACCCAGTACTTC. Translation: CATSSPTGLQETQYF.

The chain couples TRBV6-5 to TRBJ2-7; TRBD1 agrees at 9 bases. Germline-derived CDR1 and CDR2 are MNHEY and SVGAGI. After removal of 3 bases from V and 12 bases from J, the junction contained 3 bases not matched to a gene. The CDR3 is made up of 11 amino acids. The CDR3 loop reads CASSYGTGLYF. CDR3 bases: TGTGCCAGCAGTTATGGGACAGGGCTGTACTTC.

The chain joins TRBV5-8 to TRBJ2-5; 7 bases agree with TRBD1. The germline V gene has CDR1 SGHTS and CDR2 YDEGEE. The CDR3 length is 15 residues. V lost 4 bases and J lost 2; bases outside the gene matches: 8. The CDR3 DNA is TGTGCCAGCAGCCCTACCGGGACAGATCAAGAGACCCAGTACTTC. Amino acid sequence: CASSPTGTDQETQYF.

V gene TRBV24-1 combines with J gene TRBJ2-2; 10 nucleotides match TRBD1. Trimming removed 3 bases from V and 5 bases from J; junction bases left unmatched: 5. Germline CDR1 KGHDR, CDR2 SFDVKD. CDR3 size: 16 residues. The CDR3 bases are TGTGCCACCAGTGATAGGGACAGGGGTTGGACCGGGGAGCTGTTTTTT. Translating it yields CATSDRDRGWTGELFF.

CDR3 in DNA: TGTGCCAGCAGTTTTGGACAGAGCAATGAAAAACTGTTTTTT. Its protein is CASSFGQSNEKLFF. This rearrangement joins TRBV28 to TRBJ1-4, with D maybe TRBD1 (6 bases). Germline V CDR1 and CDR2: MDHEN, SYDVKM. This CDR3 has 14 amino acids. V lost 3 bases, J lost 5 bases, and 10 bases lay in between.

This clone came up a few times. J is TRBJ1-6 and V is TRBV10-2, with 7 positions matching TRBD1. This CDR3 contains 14 residues. Germline trimming cut 4 bases from V and 7 bases from J; bases unmatched to any gene: 4. Germline loops: CDR1 WSHSY, CDR2 SAAADI. This chain's CDR3 is CASSGGRGNSPLHF. The CDR3 bases are TGCGCCAGCAGTGGTGGCAGGGGGAATTCACCCCTCCACTTT.

This clone was picked up one time. The J gene is TRBJ2-7, the V gene TRBV7-9, with a tentative D call TRBD2 (5 bases). Germline CDR1 is SEHNR and CDR2 is FQNEAQ (reference sequence). V was pared by 5 bases and J by 6 bases, with 20 bases between. The CDR3 has 15 amino acids. The CDR3 DNA is TGTGCCAGCAGCCCGCTGGCCCAAGGGAGCCCCGAGCAGTACTTC. Protein: CASSPLAQGSPEQYF.

J is TRBJ1-2 and V is TRBV4-2; D remains unclear. Trimming took 0 bases from V and 12 from J, leaving 17 bases between them. From germline, CDR1 is LGHNA and CDR2 YNFKEQ. This CDR3 is 14 amino acids long. The CDR3 coding sequence is TGTGCCAGCAGCCAAGATTTAGGGAGTATTGGAAACACCTTC. Protein: CASSQDLGSIGNTF.

A few counts support this clone. The rearrangement links TRBV11-3 to TRBJ2-2; 10 positions agree with TRBD2. Germline CDR1 SGHNT, CDR2 YENEEA. The CDR3 is made up of 17 amino acids. Unmatched junction bases numbered 3, after V lost 1 base and J lost 1 base. CDR3 amino acids: CASSLVLAGENTGELFF. The CDR3 DNA reads as TGTGCCAGCAGCTTAGTCCTAGCGGGAGAGAACACCGGGGAGCTGTTTTTT. Complete variable domain (other parts from reference TRBV11-3 and TRBJ2-2): EAGVVQSPRYKIIEKKQPVAFWCNPISGHNTLYWYLQNLGQGPELLIRYENEEAVDDSQLPKDRFSAERLKGVDSTLKIQPAELGDSAVYLCASSLVLAGENTGELFFGEGSRLTVL.

This clone was counted a single time. The chain is built from TRBV28 and TRBJ2-7, with D possibly TRBD1 on 5 matching bases. The V end was cut by 7 bases, the J end by 2 bases, with 18 bases between. This CDR3 spans 15 amino acids. Germline-derived CDR1 and CDR2 are MDHEN and SYDVKM. The CDR3 region is CASTPDTFPTYEQYF. As DNA, the CDR3 is TGTGCCAGCACCCCGGACACTTTCCCCACCTACGAGCAGTACTTC.

This clone was detected once. The rearrangement links TRBV2 to TRBJ2-1; possible D gene TRBD1, 6 bases. Trimming took off 9 bases at V and 3 bases at J, with 9 bases between the two ends. The CDR3 consists of 12 residues. CDR1 and CDR2 from the germline V gene are SNHLY and FYNNEI. As DNA, the CDR3 is TGTGCCAGAAGGGGGTTCTACAATGAGCAGTTCTTC. This sequence encodes CARRGFYNEQFF.

The chain employs TRBV20-1 and TRBJ2-7, with D unresolved. The germline V gene has CDR1 DFQATT and CDR2 SNEGSKA (reference sequence). Deletions cut 6 bases from V and 5 bases from J, with 11 bases between. The CDR3 sequence is 11 residues long. CDR3 in amino acids: CSANYIHEQYF. CDR3 nucleotides: TGCAGTGCCAACTATATCCACGAGCAGTACTTC.

This clone was detected a few times. The chain links TRBV28 to TRBJ2-7; D possibly corresponds to TRBD2 (5 bases). Between the trimmed V and J ends, which lost 5 bases and 2 bases, there was a span of 13 bases. Germline CDR1 MDHEN, CDR2 SYDVKM. The CDR3 extends over 14 amino acids. Here the CDR3 reads CASSAGMATYEQYF. CDR3 DNA: TGTGCCAGCAGTGCCGGGATGGCCACCTACGAGCAGTACTTC.

The chain joins TRBV5-3 to TRBJ2-1; 12 nucleotides line up with TRBD1. TRBV5-3 is annotated as an ORF whose role is uncertain. This CDR3 is built from 15 residues. Losses at the gene ends were 4 bases for V and 8 bases for J; bases not matched to a gene: 7. The CDR3 sequence is CARSLGTGGFDEQFF. The CDR3 bases are TGTGCCAGAAGCCTAGGGACAGGGGGCTTCGATGAGCAGTTCTTC.

The CDR3 here is CASSIEPQSYGYTF. As DNA, the CDR3 is TGTGCCAGCAGCATCGAACCACAGTCCTATGGCTACACCTTC. The chain has TRBV9 and TRBJ1-2; D is uncertain. The CDR3 is 14 amino acids. CDR1 is SGDLS, CDR2 YYNGEE, per germline. V lost 4 bases to trimming and J lost 4 bases, with 14 bases between them. Full variable domain (remainder filled in from reference TRBV9 and TRBJ1-2): DSGVTQTPKHLITATGQRVTLRCSPRSGDLSVYWYQQSLDQGLQFLIQYYNGEERAKGNILERFSAQQFPDLHSELNLSSLELGDSALYFCASSIEPQSYGYTFGSGTRLTVV.

This clone was found once. The J gene is TRBJ2-5, the V gene TRBV4-2, with D perhaps matching TRBD1 (6 bases). Germline V gene sequence: CDR1 LGHNA, CDR2 YNFKEQ. V was shortened by 1 base and J by 1 base, with 22 bases between the two germline ends. The CDR3 sequence is 19 residues long. The CDR3 coding sequence is TGTGCCAGCAGCCAAGTACAGGGACCGGCGGACGTTTCCCAAGAGACCCAGTACTTC. It encodes CASSQVQGPADVSQETQYF.